The 19 T cell receptor beta chains given below trace back to one sample, sequenced in a study of T cells after yellow fever vaccination. A single record per CDR3 protein comes from TCRdb applying MiXCR to the 5' RACE reads. This repertoire shows 400,000 or so distinct CDR3 sequences, roughly 6.2% found once; its top ten account for approximately 16%. Specimen: PBMCs, collected 5 days after the yellow fever booster vaccination. The receptors were gathered from a man under 40 who received the YFV17D yellow fever vaccine.

This clonotype was observed a few times. The chain combines TRBV5-1 with TRBJ2-6; D is undetermined. V was cut by 0 bases and J by 0 bases, with 19 bases left in between. CDR3 length: 20 amino acids. Germline CDR1 is SGHRS and CDR2 is YFSETQ. CDR3 region: CASSLALGSFSLSGANVLTF. CDR3 coding DNA: TGCGCCAGCAGCTTGGCATTGGGTAGCTTTAGCCTCTCTGGGGCCAACGTCCTGACTTTC.

This clonotype was recorded at least ten times. The chain recombines TRBV5-5 with TRBJ1-2; the D gene is possibly TRBD1 (5 bases). Trimming left V 3 bases short and J 8 bases short, with 17 bases between. Looked up from germline, CDR1 is SGHKS and CDR2 is YYEKEE (reference sequence). The CDR3 loop spans 14 amino acids. The chain's CDR3 is CASSYDGGPIGYTF. CDR3 DNA: TGTGCCAGCAGCTACGACGGGGGACCTATCGGCTACACCTTC.

V gene TRBV12-3 or TRBV12-4 combines with J gene TRBJ2-7; a weak D match, TRBD1 (6 bases). V was cut by 4 bases and J by 7 bases, with 17 bases left in between. The CDR3 has 14 amino acids. The CDR3 DNA reads TGTGCCAGCAGTTACCTAGTGGGGGCGGGTGAGCAGTACTTC. Its translation: CASSYLVGAGEQYF.

Ten or more counts support this clonotype. V gene TRBV6-5 combines with J gene TRBJ2-7; D is possibly TRBD1 (6 bases). CDR1 is MNHEY and CDR2 is SVGAGI in the germline V gene. The V end was cut by 0 bases, the J end by 0 bases, with 12 bases between. This CDR3 comprises 16 residues. CDR3 bases: TGTGCCAGCAGTTACTCGATCGGGACAAGCTCCTACGAGCAGTACTTC. The encoded protein is CASSYSIGTSSYEQYF.

This clonotype occurred a few times. The V and J genes are TRBV10-3 and TRBJ2-7, with TRBD2 identical over 8 bases. Looked up from germline, CDR1 is ENHRY and CDR2 is SYGVKD. The CDR3 totals 15 residues. The trim removed 5 bases at V and 0 bases at J, leaving 6 bases unmatched. The CDR3 DNA reads as TGTGCCATCAGTAGAACGGGAGGGCCCTCCTACGAGCAGTACTTC. It specifies CAISRTGGPSYEQYF.

This clonotype was detected a few times. The CDR3 sequence: CASSSFPGRGTDTQYF. As DNA, the CDR3 is TGTGCCAGCAGCTCTTTCCCGGGACGGGGCACAGATACGCAGTATTTT. This chain links TRBV27 with TRBJ2-3; D could derive from TRBD1 or TRBD2 (5 bases each). Trimming cost V 6 bases and J 1 base, with 17 bases left between them. The CDR3 sequence is 16 residues long. Germline CDR1 is MNHEY and CDR2 is SMNVEV (reference sequence).

At least ten counts were recorded for this clonotype. CDR3 amino acids: CASSLALAGGPQDTQYF. DNA for the CDR3: TGTGCCAGCAGCTTAGCTCTAGCGGGAGGGCCCCAAGATACGCAGTATTTT. The chain is built from TRBV7-2 and TRBJ2-3; 12 bases align to TRBD2. V dropped 0 bases and J dropped 5; count of bases not matched to a gene: 6. The CDR3 loop spans 17 amino acids. The germline gives CDR1 SGHTA, CDR2 FQGNSA.

As for this clonotype: A read error may be the cause here, since a much bigger clone is one base away. V is TRBV6-1 and J is TRBJ2-7; D is unclear. The CDR3 has 15 residues. CDR1 and CDR2 from the germline V gene are MNHNS and SASEGT. CDR3 coding DNA: TGTGCCAGCAGCCGCGATCCAGGAGATTCCTACGAGCTGTACTTC. Protein: CASSRDPGDSYELYF.

The chain links TRBV27 to TRBJ1-1, with a weak D call TRBD1 (5 bases). V was clipped by 6 bases and J by 0 bases, with 14 bases between them. CDR1 MNHEY and CDR2 SMNVEV come from the germline V gene (reference sequence). The CDR3 spans 15 residues. The CDR3 DNA is TGTGCCAGCAGGACTCAGGGCCGCATGAACACTGAAGCTTTCTTT. Translating gives CASRTQGRMNTEAFF.

This clonotype was recorded many times. The genes are TRBV12-3 or TRBV12-4 and TRBJ2-3, with 7 bases identical to TRBD2. With 5 bases clipped from V and 0 bases from J, the junction kept 5 bases outside the gene matches. This CDR3 has 15 amino acids. CDR3 sequence reads: CASSPRAGSTDTQYF. Written as DNA, the CDR3 is TGTGCCAGCAGTCCGAGAGCGGGAAGCACAGATACGCAGTATTTT.

The chain couples TRBV27 to TRBJ1-5, with D possibly TRBD1 on 6 matching bases. CDR1 MNHEY and CDR2 SMNVEV come from the germline V gene (reference sequence). This CDR3 is 15 amino acids long. V lost 3 bases, J lost 7 bases, and 16 bases lay in between. This chain's CDR3 is CASSLSGGGWQPQHF. In DNA form, the CDR3 reads TGTGCCAGCAGTTTGAGCGGAGGGGGATGGCAGCCCCAGCATTTT.

In this sample, this clonotype turned up many times. This chain's CDR3 is CASSIPGSYNEQFF. CDR3 sequence (DNA): TGCGCCAGCAGCATCCCGGGATCCTACAATGAGCAGTTCTTC. V and J are TRBV5-1 and TRBJ2-1; D may be TRBD2 (5 bases). Deletions cut 4 bases from V and 1 base from J, with 9 bases between. CDR1 and CDR2 from the germline V gene are SGHRS and YFSETQ. The CDR3 covers 14 residues. The full variable domain, completed using reference TRBV5-1 and TRBJ2-1, is KAGVTQTPRYLIKTRGQQVTLSCSPISGHRSVSWYQQTPGQGLQFLFEYFSETQRNKGNFPGRFSGRQFSNSRSEMNVSTLELGDSALYLCASSIPGSYNEQFFGPGTRLTVL.

This clonotype appeared a few times. J is TRBJ2-3 and V is TRBV20-1; 14 bases are shared with TRBD2. This CDR3 spans 16 amino acids. Germline values: CDR1 DFQATT, CDR2 SNEGSKA (reference sequence). V lost 1 base and J lost 6; bases outside the gene matches: 6. In DNA, the CDR3 is TGCAGTGCTAGAGGGGGACTAGCGGGAGTAAGCGATACGCAGTATTTT. Protein product: CSARGGLAGVSDTQYF.

The rearrangement uses TRBV6-2 or TRBV6-3 and TRBJ2-1; 8 bases agree with TRBD2. Germline V gives CDR1 MNHEY, CDR2 SVGEGT. V shed 2 bases, J shed 4 bases, and the junction held 7 bases outside the gene matches. The length of the CDR3 is 16 residues. The CDR3: CASSYLSGSWYNEQFF. The DNA of the CDR3 is TGTGCCAGCAGTTACCTGAGCGGGAGTTGGTACAATGAGCAGTTCTTC.

The V and J genes are TRBV5-4 and TRBJ1-4; 10 positions match TRBD1. The V segment lost 4 bases and the J segment 7 bases; nucleotides outside the gene matches: 4. The germline CDR1 and CDR2 sequences are SGHNT and YYREEE (reference sequence). The CDR3 consists of 14 residues. CDR3 sequence (DNA): TGTGCCAGCAGCCTGGGGACAGGGGTTGAAAAACTGTTTTTT. Residues: CASSLGTGVEKLFF.

The chain couples TRBV20-1 to TRBJ1-1, with 9 bases that match TRBD1. J was trimmed by 1 base and V by 3 bases; bases with no gene match: 6. Germline lookup yields CDR1 DFQATT and CDR2 SNEGSKA (reference sequence). The CDR3 runs 15 residues. Here the CDR3 reads CSASRIQGANTEAFF. In DNA, the CDR3 is TGCAGTGCTAGCCGAATACAGGGGGCGAACACTGAAGCTTTCTTT.

This clonotype was observed a few times. V usage is TRBV14 and J usage is TRBJ1-1; D gene uncertain. The CDR3 covers 14 residues. The germline CDR1 and CDR2 sequences are SGHDN and FVKESK. Trimming shortened V by 0 bases and J by 2 bases, and 7 bases separated the two germline ends. CDR3 loop: CASSQETYNTEAFF. In DNA form, the CDR3 reads TGTGCCAGCAGCCAAGAGACTTATAACACTGAAGCTTTCTTT.

The chain recombines TRBV7-2 with TRBJ2-5; D possibly corresponds to TRBD2 (5 bases). The CDR3 covers 14 residues. Looked up from germline, CDR1 is SGHTA and CDR2 is FQGNSA. Trimming left V 3 bases short and J 2 bases short, with 10 bases between. DNA for the CDR3: TGTGCCAGCAGCTTTGAGGGTTGGCAAGAGACCCAGTACTTC. It specifies CASSFEGWQETQYF.

The chain carries TRBV29-1 and TRBJ1-1; D remains unclear. Trimming took off 7 bases at V and 0 bases at J, with 6 bases between the two ends. The germline V gene has CDR1 SQVTM and CDR2 ANQGSEA. The CDR3 is made up of 11 amino acids. The DNA of the CDR3 is TGCAGCGGCAAAATGAACACTGAAGCTTTCTTT. It yields the protein CSGKMNTEAFF.